The 30 T cell receptor beta chains given below trace back to one sample, sequenced in a study of post-analysis software for immune sequencing data. Tagging with unique molecular identifiers was a feature of the TCR beta cDNA libraries. TCRdb reanalysed the PCR reads using MiXCR and keeps one entry per CDR3 protein. The repertoire holds about 160,000 distinct CDR3 sequences, with roughly 34% as singletons. This material consisted of blood, taken after autologous hematopoietic stem cell transplantation. The receptors here all came from a girl aged 10 to 17 with multiple sclerosis.

The chain employs TRBV2 and TRBJ1-1; D is uncertain. Germline CDR1 and CDR2: SNHLY and FYNNEI. Deletions cut 11 bases from V and 2 bases from J, with 15 bases between. The CDR3 is 13 amino acids. DNA of the CDR3: TGTGCCGGTAGGAACGGGAGAAACACTGAAGCTTTCTTT. Its protein is CAGRNGRNTEAFF. The entire variable domain, with the rest obtained from reference TRBV2 and TRBJ1-1, is as follows: EPEVTQTPSHQVTQMGQEVILRCVPISNHLYFYWYRQILGQKVEFLVSFYNNEISEKSEIFDDQFSVERPDGSNFTLKIRSTKLEDSAMYFCAGRNGRNTEAFFGQGTRLTVV.

This clonotype was detected a few times. The gene calls are TRBV4-3 and TRBJ1-4, with 7 bases aligning to TRBD1. Germline CDR1 and CDR2: LGHNA and YSLEER. This CDR3 spans 15 amino acids. The V segment lost 0 bases and the J segment 3 bases; nucleotides outside the gene matches: 1. The CDR3 nucleotides read TGCGCCAGCAGCCAAGAGGGACAGTCTAATGAAAAACTGTTTTTT. This gives the protein CASSQEGQSNEKLFF.

V and J are TRBV12-3 or TRBV12-4 and TRBJ2-3, with a tentative D call TRBD2 (6 bases). V was shortened by 3 bases and J by 12 bases, with 13 bases between the two germline ends. The CDR3 is 12 residues long. The DNA for the CDR3 is TGTGCCAGCAGTTTCGGGGGACCATCACAGTATTTT. Amino acids: CASSFGGPSQYF.

This clonotype showed up just a few times. The chain combines TRBV19 with TRBJ2-7, with 11 bases lining up with TRBD2. CDR1 is LNHDA, CDR2 SQIVND, per germline (reference sequence). This CDR3 comprises 16 residues. V shed 3 bases, J shed 0 bases, and the junction held 4 bases outside the gene matches. CDR3 amino acids: CASSMGLAVSSYEQYF. DNA for the CDR3: TGTGCCAGTAGTATGGGACTAGCGGTAAGCTCCTACGAGCAGTACTTC. The full variable domain, in which reference TRBV19 and TRBJ2-7 provide the parts outside the CDR3, is DGGITQSPKYLFRKEGQNVTLSCEQNLNHDAMYWYRQDPGQGLRLIYYSQIVNDFQKGDIAEGYSVSREKKESFPLTVTSAQKNPTAFYLCASSMGLAVSSYEQYFGPGTRLTVT.

Points on this clonotype: A read error is possible here, since a much larger clone lies one base away. The gene calls are TRBV20-1 and TRBJ1-2; D gene unclear. CDR1 is DFQATT and CDR2 is SNEGSKA in the germline V gene (reference sequence). CDR3 length: 12 amino acids. The V gene lost 7 bases and the J gene lost 2 bases, with 11 bases spanning the gap. The DNA for the CDR3 is TGCAGTGTGTCAACCCAGAACTATGGCTACACCTTC. Translating it yields CSVSTQNYGYTF.

The rearrangement links TRBV11-3 to TRBJ2-1, with TRBD2 as a possible D gene (5 bases). The V gene's germline CDR1 is SGHNT and CDR2 YENEEA. This CDR3 has 15 residues. The V gene lost 4 bases and the J gene lost 6 bases, with 16 bases spanning the gap. The CDR3 here is CASSSSFAGPNEQFF. DNA for the CDR3: TGTGCCAGCAGCTCTAGTTTCGCGGGCCCCAATGAGCAGTTCTTC.

The chain links TRBV20-1 to TRBJ2-3, with unresolved D. The CDR3 sequence is 14 residues long. Trimming took off 0 bases at V and 2 bases at J, with 9 bases between the two ends. Per the germline V gene, CDR1 is DFQATT and CDR2 is SNEGSKA (reference sequence). The CDR3 bases are TGCAGTGCTAGAGAGGGTTCTTTCACAGATACGCAGTATTTT. It specifies CSAREGSFTDTQYF.

V and J are TRBV6-1 and TRBJ2-1; 8 nucleotides match TRBD2. V was clipped by 2 bases and J by 2 bases; unmatched bases: 2. Germline values: CDR1 MNHNS, CDR2 SASEGT. There are 15 residues in the CDR3. As DNA, the CDR3 is TGTGCCAGCAGTGAACGAGCGGGAGCCTACAATGAGCAGTTCTTC. This codes for CASSERAGAYNEQFF.

Note on this clonotype: A read error is possible here, since a much larger clone lies one base away. The chain is built from TRBV24-1 and TRBJ1-2; TRBD1 matches 9 bases. The CDR3 spans 14 residues. Germline assignment: CDR1 KGHDR and CDR2 SFDVKD. J was trimmed by 8 bases and V by 3 bases; bases with no gene match: 6. The CDR3 region has the DNA TGTGCCACCAGTGATACGGACAGGGGCAACGGCTACACCTTC. Protein sequence: CATSDTDRGNGYTF.

The V gene is TRBV6-4, the J gene TRBJ1-2, with 7 bases that match TRBD1. CDR3 length equals 14 residues. Germline CDR1 and CDR2: MRHNA and SNTAGT. J lost 6 bases, V lost 3 bases, and 7 bases had no gene match. The CDR3 spells CASSENRGIDGYTF. The CDR3 nucleotides are TGTGCCAGCAGTGAAAACAGGGGTATAGATGGCTACACCTTC.

The V gene is TRBV12-3 or TRBV12-4, the J gene TRBJ1-1, with D possibly matching TRBD1 (5 bases). Trimming took 5 bases from V and 4 from J, leaving 14 bases between them. The CDR3 loop spans 14 amino acids. The CDR3 coding sequence is TGTGCCAGCAGTCCCCCGGGGGAGGGCACTGAAGCTTTCTTT. Protein sequence: CASSPPGEGTEAFF.

V and J are TRBV2 and TRBJ2-3, with no clear D. This CDR3 contains 15 residues. CDR1 and CDR2 (germline): SNHLY, FYNNEI. Between the trimmed V and J ends, which lost 1 base and 1 base, there was a span of 9 bases. CDR3 region: CASSEVGRGTDTQYF. For the CDR3, the DNA is TGTGCCAGCAGTGAAGTGGGTAGGGGCACAGATACGCAGTATTTT.

There are a few counts of this clonotype. The chain uses TRBV6-1 and TRBJ2-3; D might be TRBD2 (6 bases). The V end was cut by 7 bases, the J end by 2 bases, with 13 bases between. The CDR3 spans 14 residues. Germline V CDR1 and CDR2: MNHNS, SASEGT. CDR3 sequence (DNA): TGTGCCAGCAACCGTGCGGGGAACACAGATACGCAGTATTTT. Encoded protein: CASNRAGNTDTQYF.

The chain uses TRBV7-8 and TRBJ2-7, with D unresolved. The germline V and J ends were trimmed by 1 base and 2 bases, with 12 bases remaining between them. The CDR3 covers 15 residues. The germline V gene has CDR1 SGHVS and CDR2 FQNEAQ. CDR3 sequence (DNA): TGTGCCAGCAGCTTAGAAGGGCACAGTGCCTACGAGCAGTACTTC. It specifies CASSLEGHSAYEQYF.

As for this clonotype: A much more abundant neighbour one base away suggests this may be a read error. The chain recombines TRBV20-1 with TRBJ2-5; the D gene is possibly TRBD2 (5 bases). The CDR3 covers 11 residues. CDR1 is DFQATT, CDR2 SNEGSKA, per germline (reference sequence). The CDR3 DNA follows: TGCAGTGCTCTCACAAGGGAGACCCAGGACTTC. It translates to CSALTRETQDF.

Comments on this clonotype: A read error may produce the germline difference seen at one junction end. The V gene is TRBV7-9, the J gene TRBJ2-5; D uncertain. The length of the CDR3 is 13 residues. Germline V lookup: CDR1 SEHNR, CDR2 FQNEAQ (reference sequence). The CDR3 loop reads CASSSPVQETRYF. DNA for the CDR3: TGTGCCAGCAGCTCCCCCGTTCAAGAGACCCGGTACTTC.

This chain joins TRBV7-2 and TRBJ2-1; D may be TRBD1 (7 bases). V was trimmed by 5 bases and J by 5 bases, leaving 13 bases between them. Germline CDR1 is SGHTA and CDR2 is FQGNSA. This CDR3 region has 14 residues. The CDR3 loop reads CASSPGGSDNEQFF. DNA of the CDR3: TGTGCCAGCAGCCCAGGGGGGAGTGACAATGAGCAGTTCTTC.

The J gene is TRBJ1-1, the V gene TRBV29-1, with D tentatively TRBD1 (6 bases). The CDR3 covers 13 residues. Germline V lookup: CDR1 SQVTM, CDR2 ANQGSEA. The V gene lost 0 bases and the J gene lost 7 bases, with 12 bases spanning the gap. The DNA for the CDR3 is TGCAGCGTTGAAGATGCGCGACAGGTTGAAGCTTTCTTT. The encoded protein is CSVEDARQVEAFF.

There are a few counts of this clonotype. The chain joins TRBV15 to TRBJ2-5; a possible D gene is TRBD2 (5 bases). The V end was cut by 0 bases, the J end by 8 bases, with 13 bases between. The CDR3 has 14 amino acids. Looked up from germline, CDR1 is LNHNV and CDR2 is YYDKDF (reference sequence). The CDR3 spells CATSRDMGVQTQYF. The DNA for the CDR3 is TGTGCCACCAGCAGAGATATGGGAGTCCAAACCCAGTACTTC.

There are a few counts of this clonotype. This chain connects TRBV14 to TRBJ1-2; possibly TRBD1 for D (6 bases). The CDR3 length is 15 residues. Trimming stripped 0 bases from V and 5 bases from J, with 13 bases between. Germline loops: CDR1 SGHDN, CDR2 FVKESK. The CDR3 region is CASSQEGPGAYGYTF. The CDR3 DNA is TGTGCCAGCAGCCAAGAAGGTCCGGGGGCATATGGCTACACCTTC.

This clonotype came up a few times. The chain uses TRBV28 and TRBJ2-1, with D unresolved. The CDR3 spans 16 residues. Trimming removed 4 bases from V and 0 bases from J, with 13 bases in between. Looked up from germline, CDR1 is MDHEN and CDR2 is SYDVKM. This chain's CDR3 is CASSSAGRFSYNEQFF. The CDR3 DNA reads TGTGCCAGCAGTTCCGCTGGGCGGTTCTCCTACAATGAGCAGTTCTTC.

The chain recombines TRBV7-9 with TRBJ2-5, with a possible D match to TRBD2 (6 bases). Deletions cut 1 base from V and 13 bases from J, with 10 bases between. The germline CDR1 and CDR2 sequences are SEHNR and FQNEAQ (reference sequence). This CDR3 is built from 11 residues. The CDR3 DNA follows: TGTGCCAGCAGCTTAGAGACTAGTCTGTACTTC. Encoded protein: CASSLETSLYF.

The genes are TRBV11-2 and TRBJ2-5; D is ambiguous. This CDR3 spans 14 amino acids. V dropped 3 bases and J dropped 2 bases, with 10 bases sitting between them. Germline CDR1 and CDR2: SGHAT and FQNNGV. This CDR3 reads CASSFLRLQETQYF. In nucleotides, the CDR3 is TGTGCCAGCAGCTTCCTCAGGTTACAAGAGACCCAGTACTTC.

This clonotype was counted only a few times. The V gene is TRBV9, the J gene TRBJ2-5, with 9 bases identical to TRBD2. V shed 1 base, J shed 4 bases, and the junction held 11 bases outside the gene matches. The CDR3 has 17 residues. Germline-derived CDR1 and CDR2 are SGDLS and YYNGEE. This CDR3 is CASSVRGLAYPRETQYF. The CDR3 region has the DNA TGTGCCAGCAGCGTAAGGGGACTAGCTTATCCTAGAGAGACCCAGTACTTC. Looking up the rest from reference TRBV9 and TRBJ2-5 gives the full variable domain: DSGVTQTPKHLITATGQRVTLRCSPRSGDLSVYWYQQSLDQGLQFLIQYYNGEERAKGNILERFSAQQFPDLHSELNLSSLELGDSALYFCASSVRGLAYPRETQYFGPGTRLLVL.

This clonotype was found a few times. V is TRBV11-2 and J is TRBJ2-1; TRBD1 matches at 9 bases. Germline V gene lookup returns CDR1 SGHAT and CDR2 FQNNGV. With 2 bases clipped from V and 8 bases from J, the junction kept 7 bases outside the gene matches. CDR3 length: 15 amino acids. The chain's CDR3 is CASSLTPTGGDEQFF. The CDR3 nucleotides read TGTGCCAGCAGCTTAACCCCGACAGGGGGGGATGAGCAGTTCTTC.

This clonotype was seen more than once but under ten times. The CDR3, as DNA: TGTGCCAGCAGTGAAAACGGACTAGCGGGAGAGTTTGAGCAGTTCTTC. This gives the protein CASSENGLAGEFEQFF. This chain links TRBV6-4 with TRBJ2-1; TRBD2 matches at 13 bases. The CDR3 length is 16 residues. The trim removed 3 bases at V and 9 bases at J, leaving 8 bases unmatched. CDR1 is MRHNA and CDR2 is SNTAGT in the germline V gene.

This clonotype was observed a handful of times. The chain employs TRBV6-2 or TRBV6-3 and TRBJ2-3; a weak D match, TRBD1 (5 bases). In germline, CDR1 is MNHEY, CDR2 SVGEGT. The CDR3 length is 18 residues. Trimming removed 2 bases at V and 6 bases at J, with 24 bases between. The CDR3 is CASSYAHTWTYQRDTQYF. The CDR3 DNA reads TGTGCCAGCAGTTACGCCCACACCTGGACATATCAGAGGGATACGCAGTATTTT.

This clonotype was seen only a few times. V usage is TRBV27 and J usage is TRBJ2-7; D is perhaps TRBD1 (5 bases). The CDR3 contains 14 residues. V was cut by 5 bases and J by 4 bases, with 15 bases left in between. Per the germline V gene, CDR1 is MNHEY and CDR2 is SMNVEV (reference sequence). This CDR3 is CASSPRAGPYEQYF. DNA of the CDR3: TGTGCCAGCAGTCCCCGGGCAGGGCCGTACGAGCAGTACTTC.

The chain recombines TRBV7-3 with TRBJ1-5; D ambiguous. Germline assignment: CDR1 SGHTA and CDR2 FQGTGA. The CDR3 spans 18 residues. Trimming left V 0 bases short and J 0 bases short, with 15 bases between. This CDR3 is CASSLTNGVEGSNQPQHF. The CDR3 region has the DNA TGTGCCAGCAGCTTAACGAACGGGGTAGAAGGTAGCAATCAGCCCCAGCATTTT.

A remark on this clonotype: The junction shows a germline mismatch at one end, possibly a read error. This chain links TRBV7-7 with TRBJ2-1, with D maybe TRBD2 (5 bases). This CDR3 comprises 14 residues. Looked up from germline, CDR1 is SSHAT and CDR2 is FNYEAQ (reference sequence). Here the CDR3 DNA reads TGTGCTAGCAGCTTAAGCGGCCCGCTGGATGAGCAGTTCTTC. Protein product: CASSLSGPLDEQFF.